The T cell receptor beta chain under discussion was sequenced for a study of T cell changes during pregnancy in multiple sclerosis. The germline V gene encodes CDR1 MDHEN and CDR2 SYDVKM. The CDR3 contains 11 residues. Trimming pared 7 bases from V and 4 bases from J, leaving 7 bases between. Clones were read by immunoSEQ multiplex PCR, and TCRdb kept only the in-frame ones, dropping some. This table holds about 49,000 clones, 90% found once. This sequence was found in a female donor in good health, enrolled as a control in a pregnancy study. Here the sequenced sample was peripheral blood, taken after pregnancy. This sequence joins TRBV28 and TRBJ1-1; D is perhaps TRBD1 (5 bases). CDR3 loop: CASTGVTEAFF. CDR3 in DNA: TGTGCCAGCACGGGGGTCACTGAAGCTTTCTTT.